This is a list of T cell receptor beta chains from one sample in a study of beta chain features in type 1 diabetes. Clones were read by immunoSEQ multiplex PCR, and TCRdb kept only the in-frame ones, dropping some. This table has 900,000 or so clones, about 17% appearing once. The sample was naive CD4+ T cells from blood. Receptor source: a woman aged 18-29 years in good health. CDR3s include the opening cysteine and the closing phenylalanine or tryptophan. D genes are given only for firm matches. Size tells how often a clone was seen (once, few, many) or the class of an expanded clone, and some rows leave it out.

cdr3_nt: TGCAGTGCTAGACGTCCAGATACGCAGTATTTT
cdr3_aa: CSARRPDTQYF
cdr3_length: 11
j_call: TRBJ2-3
clone_size: NA
d_call: NA
v_call: TRBV20-1

cdr3_nt: TGTGCCAGTAGTATGGGGACAGGAAACTACAATGAGCAGTTCTTC
cdr3_aa: CASSMGTGNYNEQFF
cdr3_length: 15
j_call: TRBJ2-1
clone_size: NA
d_call: TRBD1
v_call: TRBV19

cdr3_nt: TGCGCCAGCAGCCCGGCGTGGACAGGCGCCACCGGGGAGCTGTTTTTT
cdr3_aa: CASSPAWTGATGELFF
cdr3_length: 16
j_call: TRBJ2-2
clone_size: few
d_call: TRBD1
v_call: TRBV5-1

cdr3_nt: TGTGCCAGCGGGACAGCCCAAGAGACCCAGTACTTC
cdr3_aa: CASGTAQETQYF
cdr3_length: 12
j_call: TRBJ2-5
clone_size: NA
d_call: TRBD1
v_call: TRBV2

cdr3_nt: TGTGCTAGCAGCTTCTCGTACTCGGGAGAACAGTTCTTC
cdr3_aa: CASSFSYSGEQFF
cdr3_length: 13
j_call: TRBJ2-1
clone_size: few
d_call: NA
v_call: TRBV7-7

cdr3_nt: TGTGCCACCGAGACAGGGGGCGCAATTGGGGCCAACGTCCTGACTTTC
cdr3_aa: CATETGGAIGANVLTF
cdr3_length: 16
j_call: TRBJ2-6
clone_size: NA
d_call: TRBD1
v_call: TRBV19

cdr3_nt: TGTGCCAGCAGCTTAGCGGGAGGGACCTACGAGCAGTACTTC
cdr3_aa: CASSLAGGTYEQYF
cdr3_length: 14
j_call: TRBJ2-7
clone_size: few
d_call: TRBD2
v_call: TRBV7-9

cdr3_nt: TGTGCCAGCTCACCCTTCGACAGCTCTGGAAACACCATATATTTT
cdr3_aa: CASSPFDSSGNTIYF
cdr3_length: 15
j_call: TRBJ1-3
clone_size: few
d_call: NA
v_call: TRBV18

cdr3_nt: TGTGCCAGCAGCGTGACTAGCGTCGACACCGGGGAGCTGTTTTTT
cdr3_aa: CASSVTSVDTGELFF
cdr3_length: 15
j_call: TRBJ2-2
clone_size: NA
d_call: TRBD2
v_call: TRBV2

cdr3_nt: TGCGCCAGCAGTCAAGAATATCTGGACAGGGGGCTTGGGTACGAGCAGTACTTC
cdr3_aa: CASSQEYLDRGLGYEQYF
cdr3_length: 18
j_call: TRBJ2-7
clone_size: few
d_call: TRBD1
v_call: TRBV23-1

cdr3_nt: TGTGCCAGCTCAGAGTCGACAGGGATTCAGCCCCAGCATTTT
cdr3_aa: CASSESTGIQPQHF
cdr3_length: 14
j_call: TRBJ1-5
clone_size: NA
d_call: TRBD1
v_call: TRBV18

cdr3_nt: TGCGCCAGCAGCTCGGGGGTGGCGGGACTACCCTCTAGCACAGATACGCAGTATTTT
cdr3_aa: CASSSGVAGLPSSTDTQYF
cdr3_length: 19
j_call: TRBJ2-3
clone_size: NA
d_call: TRBD2
v_call: TRBV5-1

cdr3_nt: TGTGCCAGCAGTTCACATAGCGGGACTAACTCCTACGAGCAGTACTTC
cdr3_aa: CASSSHSGTNSYEQYF
cdr3_length: 16
j_call: TRBJ2-7
clone_size: NA
d_call: TRBD2
v_call: TRBV27

cdr3_nt: TGTGCCAGCAGTTACTCATCCGGGAGCCTCAATGAGCAGTTCTTC
cdr3_aa: CASSYSSGSLNEQFF
cdr3_length: 15
j_call: TRBJ2-1
clone_size: NA
d_call: NA
v_call: TRBV6-5

cdr3_nt: TGTGCCAGCAGCCGCGAGCACTATGGCTACACCTTC
cdr3_aa: CASSREHYGYTF
cdr3_length: 12
j_call: TRBJ1-2
clone_size: few
d_call: NA
v_call: TRBV7-9

cdr3_nt: TGTGCCAGCAGTCCCCAGGGGGCGGTCACCGGGGAGCTGTTTTTT
cdr3_aa: CASSPQGAVTGELFF
cdr3_length: 15
j_call: TRBJ2-2
clone_size: once
d_call: TRBD1
v_call: TRBV28

cdr3_nt: TGTGCCAGCAGACGCGGGGGCACCACAGATACGCAGTATTTT
cdr3_aa: CASRRGGTTDTQYF
cdr3_length: 14
j_call: TRBJ2-3
clone_size: NA
d_call: NA
v_call: TRBV7-2

cdr3_nt: TGTGCCAGCAGTTACTCGGGAGGTAGAGCCTACGAGCAGTACTTC
cdr3_aa: CASSYSGGRAYEQYF
cdr3_length: 15
j_call: TRBJ2-7
clone_size: NA
d_call: NA
v_call: TRBV6-5

cdr3_nt: TGTGCCAGTAGTAGGGGACAGGGGTCGGGCTCCTACGAGCAGTACTTC
cdr3_aa: CASSRGQGSGSYEQYF
cdr3_length: 16
j_call: TRBJ2-7
clone_size: NA
d_call: TRBD1
v_call: TRBV19

cdr3_nt: TGTGCCAGCAATCTCGGGGGCGGGAACTATGGCTACACCTTC
cdr3_aa: CASNLGGGNYGYTF
cdr3_length: 14
j_call: TRBJ1-2
clone_size: few
d_call: NA
v_call: TRBV28

cdr3_nt: TGCGCCAGCAGCCGAAATAATGTAGGGCATGATGAAAAACTGTTTTTT
cdr3_aa: CASSRNNVGHDEKLFF
cdr3_length: 16
j_call: TRBJ1-4
clone_size: few
d_call: NA
v_call: TRBV4-3

cdr3_nt: TGTGCCAGCAGTTTGGCAGATCCTGCCGGGGAGCTGTTTTTT
cdr3_aa: CASSLADPAGELFF
cdr3_length: 14
j_call: TRBJ2-2
clone_size: NA
d_call: NA
v_call: TRBV6-6

cdr3_nt: TGTGCCAGCAGTGACCCCCTAGGGGGGAGGGAGCTCTCCTACAATGAGCAGTTCTTC
cdr3_aa: CASSDPLGGRELSYNEQFF
cdr3_length: 19
j_call: TRBJ2-1
clone_size: few
d_call: NA
v_call: TRBV2

cdr3_nt: TGTGCCAGCCAAGCCGTTGGGGCGGCACACGAGCAGTACTTC
cdr3_aa: CASQAVGAAHEQYF
cdr3_length: 14
j_call: TRBJ2-7
clone_size: few
d_call: NA
v_call: TRBV27

cdr3_nt: TGTGCCAGCACCCGACTAGCGGGATACAATGAGCAGTTCTTC
cdr3_aa: CASTRLAGYNEQFF
cdr3_length: 14
j_call: TRBJ2-1
clone_size: NA
d_call: TRBD2
v_call: TRBV2

cdr3_nt: TGTGCCAGCAGGTCAAGACATTCCGAGCAGTACTTC
cdr3_aa: CASRSRHSEQYF
cdr3_length: 12
j_call: TRBJ2-7
clone_size: NA
d_call: NA
v_call: TRBV6-5

cdr3_nt: TGTGCCAGCAGCGTTGAACCCAACACTGAAGCTTTCTTT
cdr3_aa: CASSVEPNTEAFF
cdr3_length: 13
j_call: TRBJ1-1
clone_size: NA
d_call: NA
v_call: TRBV9

cdr3_nt: TGTGCCAGCAGTTCCGAGGGGCGCGGGACCCAGTACTTC
cdr3_aa: CASSSEGRGTQYF
cdr3_length: 13
j_call: TRBJ2-5
clone_size: NA
d_call: NA
v_call: TRBV2

cdr3_nt: TGTGCCAGCTCACCCCAGGGAGCAGCTAATCAGCCCCAGCATTTT
cdr3_aa: CASSPQGAANQPQHF
cdr3_length: 15
j_call: TRBJ1-5
clone_size: few
d_call: NA
v_call: TRBV18

cdr3_nt: TGTGCCAGCAGGGCAGAAAGTTGGGAGACCCAGTACTTC
cdr3_aa: CASRAESWETQYF
cdr3_length: 13
j_call: TRBJ2-5
clone_size: NA
d_call: NA
v_call: TRBV2

cdr3_nt: TGTGCCAGCACCCAGTCCTGGGGGCAGTTCTTC
cdr3_aa: CASTQSWGQFF
cdr3_length: 11
j_call: TRBJ2-1
clone_size: NA
d_call: NA
v_call: TRBV7-3

cdr3_nt: TGTGCCAGCTCACCCAGCTCCTACGAGCAGTACTTC
cdr3_aa: CASSPSSYEQYF
cdr3_length: 12
j_call: TRBJ2-7
clone_size: NA
d_call: NA
v_call: TRBV18

cdr3_nt: TGTGCCAGCAGCCCCGGGACAGTTACCTATGGCTACACCTTC
cdr3_aa: CASSPGTVTYGYTF
cdr3_length: 14
j_call: TRBJ1-2
clone_size: few
d_call: TRBD1
v_call: TRBV7-2

cdr3_nt: TGTGCCAGCAGCGTAGGTCCGGACAGAGCCTACGAGCAGTACTTC
cdr3_aa: CASSVGPDRAYEQYF
cdr3_length: 15
j_call: TRBJ2-7
clone_size: NA
d_call: NA
v_call: TRBV9